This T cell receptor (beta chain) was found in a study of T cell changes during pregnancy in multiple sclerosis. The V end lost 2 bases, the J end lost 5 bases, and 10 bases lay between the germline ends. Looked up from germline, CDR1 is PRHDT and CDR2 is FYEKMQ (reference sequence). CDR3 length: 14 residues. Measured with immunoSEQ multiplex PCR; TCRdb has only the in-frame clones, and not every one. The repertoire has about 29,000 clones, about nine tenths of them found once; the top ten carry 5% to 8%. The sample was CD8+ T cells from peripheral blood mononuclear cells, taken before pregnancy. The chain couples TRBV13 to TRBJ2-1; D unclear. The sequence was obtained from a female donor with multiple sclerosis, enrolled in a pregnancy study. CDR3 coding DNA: TGTGCCAGCAGCTTAACCTTGCGAGACAATGAGCAGTTCTTC. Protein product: CASSLTLRDNEQFF.